Listed below are T cell receptor beta chains from one sample, sequenced in a study of cytomegalovirus exposure and HLA in healthy donors. Assay: immunoSEQ multiplex PCR; the TCRdb copy retains only in-frame clones and omits some. The repertoire holds about 130,000 clones, with 95% to 97% as singletons. Sequenced input: PBMCs. These receptors all come from a young man in good health and CMV-seronegative. Both conserved end residues are part of each CDR3. Fields, in order: J gene, V gene, D gene, clone size, CDR3 protein, CDR3 DNA. D genes are given only for firm matches. Clone size appears in some rows only: once, few, many, or a class for an expanded clone.

J gene: TRBJ2-1; V gene: TRBV7-2; D gene: TRBD2; clone size: .; CDR3 protein: CASSLTGGPHNEQFF; CDR3 DNA: TGTGCCAGCAGCTTAACGGGAGGGCCCCACAATGAGCAGTTCTTC
J gene: TRBJ1-1; V gene: TRBV29-1; D gene: .; clone size: .; CDR3 protein: CSVEGLTEAFF; CDR3 DNA: TGCAGCGTTGAAGGGCTCACTGAAGCTTTCTTT
J gene: TRBJ1-1; V gene: TRBV19; D gene: .; clone size: .; CDR3 protein: CASSFLLTEAFF; CDR3 DNA: TGTGCCAGTAGTTTCCTACTCACTGAAGCTTTCTTT
J gene: TRBJ1-1; V gene: TRBV27; D gene: TRBD1; clone size: .; CDR3 protein: CASSFGQGNTEAFF; CDR3 DNA: TGTGCCAGCAGTTTCGGACAGGGGAACACTGAAGCTTTCTTT
J gene: TRBJ2-7; V gene: TRBV28; D gene: TRBD2; clone size: .; CDR3 protein: CASSKGGAGVYEQYF; CDR3 DNA: TGTGCCAGCAGTAAAGGAGGAGCGGGGGTATACGAGCAGTACTTC
J gene: TRBJ1-2; V gene: TRBV6-5; D gene: .; clone size: .; CDR3 protein: CASSTAGRGGYTF; CDR3 DNA: TGTGCCAGCAGTACTGCGGGTCGGGGTGGCTACACCTTC
J gene: TRBJ2-1; V gene: TRBV28; D gene: TRBD2; clone size: .; CDR3 protein: CASQEGLAEINEQFF; CDR3 DNA: TGTGCCAGCCAAGAGGGACTAGCGGAAATCAATGAGCAGTTCTTC
J gene: TRBJ1-2; V gene: TRBV5-4; D gene: .; clone size: .; CDR3 protein: CASSLDRQHYGYTF; CDR3 DNA: TGTGCCAGCAGCTTGGACAGGCAACACTATGGCTACACCTTC
J gene: TRBJ1-5; V gene: TRBV30; D gene: .; clone size: .; CDR3 protein: CAWSEGGGYSNQPQHF; CDR3 DNA: TGTGCCTGGAGTGAAGGGGGGGGATATAGCAATCAGCCCCAGCATTTT
J gene: TRBJ1-2; V gene: TRBV28; D gene: TRBD1; clone size: .; CDR3 protein: CASSFGTGVGYTF; CDR3 DNA: TGTGCCAGCAGTTTCGGGACAGGGGTCGGCTACACCTTC
J gene: TRBJ2-1; V gene: TRBV28; D gene: TRBD1; clone size: .; CDR3 protein: CASGNRQGVNNEQFF; CDR3 DNA: TGTGCCAGCGGAAACAGACAGGGGGTTAACAATGAGCAGTTCTTC
J gene: TRBJ1-5; V gene: TRBV4-2; D gene: TRBD1; clone size: .; CDR3 protein: CASSLGTVNSDQPQHF; CDR3 DNA: TGTGCCAGCAGCCTTGGGACAGTGAATAGCGATCAGCCCCAGCATTTT
J gene: TRBJ2-1; V gene: TRBV10-3; D gene: TRBD2; clone size: .; CDR3 protein: CASRREGGYNEQFF; CDR3 DNA: TGTGCCTCCAGGCGGGAGGGTGGGTACAATGAGCAGTTCTTC
J gene: TRBJ1-1; V gene: TRBV13; D gene: .; clone size: once; CDR3 protein: CASSLGTAMNTEAFF; CDR3 DNA: TGTGCCAGCAGCTTAGGGACAGCCATGAACACTGAAGCTTTCTTT
J gene: TRBJ2-1; V gene: TRBV30; D gene: .; clone size: .; CDR3 protein: CAWSVTGKEQFF; CDR3 DNA: TGTGCCTGGAGTGTCACGGGGAAAGAGCAGTTCTTC
J gene: TRBJ2-7; V gene: TRBV15; D gene: TRBD2; clone size: .; CDR3 protein: CATSRELAGPFYEQYF; CDR3 DNA: TGTGCCACCAGCAGAGAATTAGCGGGACCCTTCTACGAGCAGTACTTC
J gene: TRBJ1-5; V gene: TRBV19; D gene: .; clone size: .; CDR3 protein: CASSIYPPRNQPQHF; CDR3 DNA: TGTGCCAGTAGTATCTACCCCCCTCGCAATCAGCCCCAGCATTTT
J gene: TRBJ2-2; V gene: TRBV9; D gene: .; clone size: .; CDR3 protein: CASSPRGSANTGELFF; CDR3 DNA: TGTGCCAGCAGCCCCCGGGGAAGCGCGAACACCGGGGAGCTGTTTTTT
J gene: TRBJ2-7; V gene: TRBV4-2; D gene: .; clone size: .; CDR3 protein: CASSQDTSLVWQYF; CDR3 DNA: TGTGCCAGCAGCCAAGATACGTCCCTAGTTTGGCAGTACTTC
J gene: TRBJ2-7; V gene: TRBV5-1; D gene: .; clone size: .; CDR3 protein: CASSFIQAHEQYF; CDR3 DNA: TGCGCCAGCAGCTTCATACAGGCCCACGAGCAGTACTTC